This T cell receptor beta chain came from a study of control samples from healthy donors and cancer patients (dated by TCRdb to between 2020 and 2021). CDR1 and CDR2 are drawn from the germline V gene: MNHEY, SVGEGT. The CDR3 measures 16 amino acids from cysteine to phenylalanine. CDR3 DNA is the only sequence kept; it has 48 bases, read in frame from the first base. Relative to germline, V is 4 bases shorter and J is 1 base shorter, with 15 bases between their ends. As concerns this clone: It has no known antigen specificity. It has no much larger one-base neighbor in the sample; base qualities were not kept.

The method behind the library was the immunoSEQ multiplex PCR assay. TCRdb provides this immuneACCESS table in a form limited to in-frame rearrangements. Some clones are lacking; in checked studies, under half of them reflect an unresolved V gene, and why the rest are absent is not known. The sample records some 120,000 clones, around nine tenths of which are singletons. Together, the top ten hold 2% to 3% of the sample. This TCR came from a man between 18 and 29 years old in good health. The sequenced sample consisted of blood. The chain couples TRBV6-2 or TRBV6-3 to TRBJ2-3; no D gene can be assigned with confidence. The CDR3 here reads CASSFTLESRTDTQYF. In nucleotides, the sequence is TGTGCCAGCAGTTTCACCCTAGAATCCCGCACAGATACGCAGTATTTT.